These T cell receptor beta chains were read from a single sample in a study of T cell repertoires in MIS-A myocarditis. TCRdb's table, derived via immunoSEQ multiplex PCR, lists solely in-frame clones and lacks some. The sample consists of more than 14,000 clones, roughly 74% of them appearing once. The sample was left ventricle heart tissue obtained at autopsy. The receptors come from a man aged 18 to 30 with fulminant myocarditis from multisystem inflammatory syndrome in adults (MIS-A) after COVID-19. Both conserved end residues are part of each CDR3. Each record gives: D gene, J gene, clone size, V gene, CDR3 length, CDR3 DNA, CDR3 protein. A D gene is named only where the DNA matches it firmly. Clone size is stated in some rows and not others, as once, few, many or a class when expanded.

d_call: -; j_call: TRBJ2-1; clone_size: -; v_call: TRBV5-6; cdr3_length: 18; cdr3_nt: TGTGCCAGCAGCTTCGGGACCCACCTTTACTCCTCCTACAATGAGCAGTTCTTC; cdr3_aa: CASSFGTHLYSSYNEQFF
d_call: -; j_call: TRBJ2-7; clone_size: -; v_call: TRBV28; cdr3_length: 15; cdr3_nt: TGTGCCAGCAGTTTGGGGAGCGGAAGCTCCTACGAGCAGTACTTC; cdr3_aa: CASSLGSGSSYEQYF
d_call: -; j_call: TRBJ2-7; clone_size: -; v_call: TRBV5-1; cdr3_length: 12; cdr3_nt: TGCGCCAGCAGCCCGGATAATATCAACCAGTACTTC; cdr3_aa: CASSPDNINQYF
d_call: -; j_call: TRBJ1-5; clone_size: few; v_call: TRBV5-1; cdr3_length: 15; cdr3_nt: TGCGCCAGCAGCTTGGGGGGCCCGGACGTGGAGCCCCAGCATTTT; cdr3_aa: CASSLGGPDVEPQHF
d_call: TRBD2; j_call: TRBJ2-1; clone_size: -; v_call: TRBV12-3/TRBV12-4; cdr3_length: 13; cdr3_nt: TGTGCCAGCAGTTCCCAGTCCGGGAGGGAGCAGTTCTTC; cdr3_aa: CASSSQSGREQFF
d_call: -; j_call: TRBJ1-1; clone_size: -; v_call: TRBV7-9; cdr3_length: 11; cdr3_nt: TGTGCCAGCAGTTATCAGGGTGAAGCTTTCTTT; cdr3_aa: CASSYQGEAFF
d_call: -; j_call: TRBJ1-2; clone_size: few; v_call: TRBV30; cdr3_length: 13; cdr3_nt: TGTGCCTGGGGCGGGCCCCCTAACTATGGCTACACCTTC; cdr3_aa: CAWGGPPNYGYTF
d_call: -; j_call: TRBJ1-1; clone_size: -; v_call: TRBV30; cdr3_length: 14; cdr3_nt: TGTGCCTGGAGTGGGTCCTTTGGGAACACTGAAGCTTTCTTT; cdr3_aa: CAWSGSFGNTEAFF
d_call: -; j_call: TRBJ2-7; clone_size: -; v_call: TRBV7-2; cdr3_length: 14; cdr3_nt: TGTGCCAGCAGCTTAGCAGGGATCACCTACGAGCAGTACTTC; cdr3_aa: CASSLAGITYEQYF
d_call: -; j_call: TRBJ1-2; clone_size: -; v_call: TRBV6-2/TRBV6-3; cdr3_length: 16; cdr3_nt: TGTGCCAGCAGCAACTCCGGGACCACTACCCGCTATGGCTACACCTTC; cdr3_aa: CASSNSGTTTRYGYTF
d_call: TRBD1; j_call: TRBJ2-7; clone_size: -; v_call: TRBV6-5; cdr3_length: 15; cdr3_nt: TGTGCCAGCAGTTCGGGACAGGGGAGCACCTACGAGCAGTACTTC; cdr3_aa: CASSSGQGSTYEQYF
d_call: TRBD1; j_call: TRBJ1-1; clone_size: -; v_call: TRBV30; cdr3_length: 14; cdr3_nt: TGTGCCTGGGACAGGGGGCTCTCGAACACTGAAGCTTTCTTT; cdr3_aa: CAWDRGLSNTEAFF
d_call: -; j_call: TRBJ2-3; clone_size: -; v_call: TRBV9; cdr3_length: 16; cdr3_nt: TGTGCCAGCAGCGCCGAGTTGGCCTCAAGCACAGATACGCAGTATTTT; cdr3_aa: CASSAELASSTDTQYF
d_call: -; j_call: TRBJ2-5; clone_size: -; v_call: TRBV5-1; cdr3_length: 14; cdr3_nt: TGCGCCAGCAGCTCCCTTATGTTCCAAGAGACCCAGTACTTC; cdr3_aa: CASSSLMFQETQYF
d_call: -; j_call: TRBJ1-5; clone_size: -; v_call: TRBV4-2; cdr3_length: 13; cdr3_nt: TGTGCCAGCAGCCAAGATCAGAATCAGCCCCAGCATTTT; cdr3_aa: CASSQDQNQPQHF
d_call: TRBD1; j_call: TRBJ1-1; clone_size: few; v_call: TRBV9; cdr3_length: 18; cdr3_nt: TGTGCCAGCAGCCCCCCCTCCGGACAGGGTATCGGTAACACTGAAGCTTTCTTT; cdr3_aa: CASSPPSGQGIGNTEAFF
d_call: TRBD2; j_call: TRBJ2-1; clone_size: -; v_call: TRBV4-3; cdr3_length: 15; cdr3_nt: TGCGCCAGCAGCCAGGACCCTACTAGCGGCAATGAGCAGTTCTTC; cdr3_aa: CASSQDPTSGNEQFF
d_call: -; j_call: TRBJ2-5; clone_size: -; v_call: TRBV5-6; cdr3_length: 14; cdr3_nt: TGTGCCAGCAGCTTGTGGGGGTTTCGCGAGACCCAGTACTTC; cdr3_aa: CASSLWGFRETQYF
d_call: TRBD2; j_call: TRBJ2-2; clone_size: few; v_call: TRBV7-2; cdr3_length: 16; cdr3_nt: TGTGCCAGCAGCCCCAGCGGGGGAGCGAACACCGGGGAGCTGTTTTTT; cdr3_aa: CASSPSGGANTGELFF
d_call: -; j_call: TRBJ1-3; clone_size: -; v_call: TRBV2; cdr3_length: 13; cdr3_nt: TGTGCCAGCGGCGGCAGGGCTGGAAACACCATATATTTT; cdr3_aa: CASGGRAGNTIYF
d_call: -; j_call: TRBJ2-5; clone_size: -; v_call: TRBV5-1; cdr3_length: 15; cdr3_nt: TGCGCCAGCAGTCCCACCCGGGCGGACCAAGAGACCCAGTACTTC; cdr3_aa: CASSPTRADQETQYF
d_call: -; j_call: TRBJ1-1; clone_size: -; v_call: TRBV2; cdr3_length: 10; cdr3_nt: TGTGCCAGATTCTCCACTGAAGCTTTCTTT; cdr3_aa: CARFSTEAFF
d_call: -; j_call: TRBJ1-3; clone_size: -; v_call: TRBV9; cdr3_length: 13; cdr3_nt: TGTGCCAGCAGCGTAGCAGGGACGGACACCATATATTTT; cdr3_aa: CASSVAGTDTIYF
d_call: -; j_call: TRBJ2-1; clone_size: -; v_call: TRBV30; cdr3_length: 11; cdr3_nt: TGTGCCTGGGCCTGGGACAATGAGCAGTTCTTC; cdr3_aa: CAWAWDNEQFF
d_call: -; j_call: TRBJ1-1; clone_size: few; v_call: TRBV5-5; cdr3_length: 15; cdr3_nt: TGTGCCAGCAGCTTGGCCGGACTGAAAGACACTGAAGCTTTCTTT; cdr3_aa: CASSLAGLKDTEAFF
d_call: -; j_call: TRBJ1-2; clone_size: -; v_call: TRBV10-3; cdr3_length: 13; cdr3_nt: TGTGCCATCTGCCCCGGGGGGAACTATGGCTACACCTTC; cdr3_aa: CAICPGGNYGYTF
d_call: TRBD2; j_call: TRBJ2-3; clone_size: -; v_call: TRBV15; cdr3_length: 15; cdr3_nt: TGTGCCACCAGCAAACTAGCGGCAAACACAGATACGCAGTATTTT; cdr3_aa: CATSKLAANTDTQYF
d_call: -; j_call: TRBJ2-7; clone_size: -; v_call: TRBV7-9; cdr3_length: 11; cdr3_nt: TGTGCCAGCAGCTTAGCGGTGGAGCAGTACTTC; cdr3_aa: CASSLAVEQYF
d_call: TRBD2; j_call: TRBJ2-2; clone_size: few; v_call: TRBV15; cdr3_length: 15; cdr3_nt: TGTGCCACCAGCAAGCTAGCGGGAGGAACCGGGGAGCTGTTTTTT; cdr3_aa: CATSKLAGGTGELFF
d_call: TRBD1; j_call: TRBJ2-3; clone_size: -; v_call: TRBV9; cdr3_length: 14; cdr3_nt: TGTGCCAGCAGCCCTCGACAGGGAACAGATACGCAGTATTTT; cdr3_aa: CASSPRQGTDTQYF
d_call: -; j_call: TRBJ1-3; clone_size: -; v_call: TRBV9; cdr3_length: 16; cdr3_nt: TGTGCCAGCAGCGTAGAGGCCAGGAATTCTGGAAACACCATATATTTT; cdr3_aa: CASSVEARNSGNTIYF
d_call: -; j_call: TRBJ2-7; clone_size: -; v_call: TRBV7-2; cdr3_length: 14; cdr3_nt: TGTGCCAGCAGCTTCGGGACCAGATCCTACGAGCAGTACTTC; cdr3_aa: CASSFGTRSYEQYF
d_call: -; j_call: TRBJ2-2; clone_size: once; v_call: TRBV19; cdr3_length: 14; cdr3_nt: TGTGCCAGTAGCACCCACAAGGCGGCCGGGGAGCTGTTTTTT; cdr3_aa: CASSTHKAAGELFF
d_call: -; j_call: TRBJ2-1; clone_size: -; v_call: TRBV28; cdr3_length: 14; cdr3_nt: TGTGCCAGCAGGGGTCAGGGGGGGGGAGGTGAGCAGTTCTTC; cdr3_aa: CASRGQGGGGEQFF
d_call: TRBD1; j_call: TRBJ2-7; clone_size: -; v_call: TRBV2; cdr3_length: 15; cdr3_nt: TGTGCCAGCGGCCAAAACATGGGACAGGGAAACGAGCAGTACTTC; cdr3_aa: CASGQNMGQGNEQYF